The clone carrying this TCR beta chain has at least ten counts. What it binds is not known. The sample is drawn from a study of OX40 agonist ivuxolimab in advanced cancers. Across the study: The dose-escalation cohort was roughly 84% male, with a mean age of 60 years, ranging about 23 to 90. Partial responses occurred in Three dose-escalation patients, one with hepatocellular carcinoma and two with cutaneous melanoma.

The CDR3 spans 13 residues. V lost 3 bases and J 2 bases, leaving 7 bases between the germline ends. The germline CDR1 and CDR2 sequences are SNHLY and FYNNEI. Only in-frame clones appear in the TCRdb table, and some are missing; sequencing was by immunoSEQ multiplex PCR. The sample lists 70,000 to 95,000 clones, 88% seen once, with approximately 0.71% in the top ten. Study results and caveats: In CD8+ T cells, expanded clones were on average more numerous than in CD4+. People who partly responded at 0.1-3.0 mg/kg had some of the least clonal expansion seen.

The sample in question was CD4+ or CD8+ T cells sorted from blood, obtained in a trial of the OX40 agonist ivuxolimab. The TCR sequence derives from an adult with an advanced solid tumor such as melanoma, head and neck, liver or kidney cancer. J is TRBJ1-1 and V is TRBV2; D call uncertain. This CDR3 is CASSDGLNTEAFF. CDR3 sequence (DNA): TGTGCCAGCAGTGACGGGCTTAACACTGAAGCTTTCTTT.